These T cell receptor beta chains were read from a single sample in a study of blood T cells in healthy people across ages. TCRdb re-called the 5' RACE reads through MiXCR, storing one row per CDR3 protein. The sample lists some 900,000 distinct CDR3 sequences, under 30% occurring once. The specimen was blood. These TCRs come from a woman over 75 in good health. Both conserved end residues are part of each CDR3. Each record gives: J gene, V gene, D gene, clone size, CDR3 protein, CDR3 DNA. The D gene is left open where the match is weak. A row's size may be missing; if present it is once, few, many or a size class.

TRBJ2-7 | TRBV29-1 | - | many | CSVGEAGYEQYF | TGCAGCGTTGGAGAGGCTGGATACGAGCAGTACTTC
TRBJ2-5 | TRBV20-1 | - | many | CSGSRETQYF | TGCAGTGGCTCCAGAGAGACCCAGTACTTC
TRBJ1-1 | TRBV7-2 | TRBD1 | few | CASSAWTGKSPEAFF | TGTGCCAGCAGCGCGTGGACAGGGAAAAGCCCTGAAGCTTTCTTT
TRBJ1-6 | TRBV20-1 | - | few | CSAKAGASSPLHF | TGCAGTGCGAAGGCAGGGGCGAGTTCACCCCTCCACTTT
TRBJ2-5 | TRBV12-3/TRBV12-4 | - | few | CASSRSKETQYF | TGTGCCAGCAGTCGGTCGAAAGAGACCCAGTACTTC
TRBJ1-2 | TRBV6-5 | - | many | CASSYRAGPYGYTF | TGTGCCAGCAGTTACAGGGCGGGACCTTATGGCTACACCTTC
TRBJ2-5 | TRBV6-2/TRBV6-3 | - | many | CASSSPTGIRQETQYF | TGTGCCAGCAGTTCCCCGACAGGCATCCGCCAAGAGACCCAGTACTTC
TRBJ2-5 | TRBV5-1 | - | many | CASSLEGRQGGETQYF | TGCGCCAGCAGCTTGGAGGGGCGGCAGGGTGGTGAGACCCAGTACTTC
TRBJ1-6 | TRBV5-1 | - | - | CASSVQGSLGESLHF | TGCGCCAGCAGCGTACAGGGTTCTCTTGGTGAATCCCTCCACTTT
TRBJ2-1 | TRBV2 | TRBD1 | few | CASSEYRGRTNEQFF | TGTGCCAGCAGTGAATACAGGGGGCGAACCAATGAGCAGTTCTTC
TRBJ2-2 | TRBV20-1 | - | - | CSARKAYPNTGELFF | TGCAGTGCTAGAAAAGCCTATCCTAACACCGGGGAGCTGTTTTTT
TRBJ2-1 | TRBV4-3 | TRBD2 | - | CASSVLAGYNEQFF | TGCGCCAGCAGCGTCTTAGCGGGGTACAATGAGCAGTTCTTC
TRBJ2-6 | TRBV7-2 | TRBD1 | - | CASSARQGYYSGANVLTF | TGTGCCAGCAGCGCGCGACAGGGGTACTACTCTGGGGCCAACGTCCTGACTTTC
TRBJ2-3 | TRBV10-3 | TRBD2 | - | CAISVRKGLPGTDTQYF | TGTGCCATCAGTGTTCGTAAGGGACTACCCGGCACAGATACGCAGTATTTT
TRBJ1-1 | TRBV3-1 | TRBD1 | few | CASSLQGGAEAFF | TGTGCCAGCAGCCTACAGGGGGGGGCTGAAGCTTTCTTT
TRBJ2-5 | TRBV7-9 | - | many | CASSSHLRQETQYF | TGTGCCAGCAGCTCCCACCTCCGACAAGAGACCCAGTACTTC
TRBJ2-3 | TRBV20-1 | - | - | CSARVARTDTQYF | TGCAGTGCTAGAGTGGCGCGTACAGATACGCAGTATTTT
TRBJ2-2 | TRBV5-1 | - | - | CASSLASIGGTGELFF | TGCGCCAGCAGCTTGGCCAGCATAGGGGGCACCGGGGAGCTGTTTTTT
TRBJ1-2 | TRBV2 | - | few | CASSYVEGTGGYTF | TGTGCCAGCAGCTACGTTGAGGGGACGGGGGGCTACACCTTC
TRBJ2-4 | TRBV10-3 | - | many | CAISGDCRYF | TGTGCCATCTCGGGGGACTGTAGGTACTTC
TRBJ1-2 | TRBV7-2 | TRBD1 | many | CASSLGPGGEDGYTF | TGTGCCAGCAGCTTAGGCCCAGGGGGCGAGGATGGCTACACCTTC
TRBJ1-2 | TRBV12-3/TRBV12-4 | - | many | CASSLRQQALSGYTF | TGTGCCAGCAGTTTAAGGCAGCAGGCATTATCGGGCTACACCTTC